Sequencing of this TCR beta chain was carried out in a study of CXCR3-negative and CXCR3-positive naive CD8 T cells. About the study: Each library gave roughly 1.4 +/- 0.3 million of approximately 130 million TRB reads.

The CDR3 consists of 17 residues. Germline CDR1 and CDR2: LGHDT and YNNKEL (reference sequence). Concerning this clonotype itself: Its antigen is not known.

Study results and caveats: Surface CD5 looked about the same in the naive subsets, so the authors worked out TCR strength from TRB CDR3 properties. Both of the naive subsets showed about the same high diversity, but memory CD8+ cells had much less. TRBV-TRBJ usage was similar across naive CXCR3 subsets but distinct in memory cells.

The TRB cDNA libraries were prepared by 5' RACE with UMI labels. Reanalyzing the 5' RACE reads, TCRdb keeps one entry per CDR3 protein, without DNA. Recorded for this sample: over 20,000 distinct CDR3 sequences. Input material: memory CD8+ T cells from blood. The chain is built from TRBV3-1 and TRBJ1-1; TCRdb's D call of TRBD1 is untestable without DNA. The source of this sequence is a human donor in good health. Some clones in this sample may be carry-over from other donors' samples. The CDR3 is CASSQANDRSWHTEAFF. The entire variable domain, with the rest obtained from reference TRBV3-1 and TRBJ1-1, is as follows: DTAVSQTPKYLVTQMGNDKSIKCEQNLGHDTMYWYKQDSKKFLKIMFSYNNKELIINETVPNRFSPKSPDKAHLNLHINSLELGDSAVYFCASSQANDRSWHTEAFFGQGTRLTVV.